The clone carrying this TCR beta chain was seen a few times. This entry is derived from a study of blood T cell repertoires in COVID-19. Study overall: Donors in the United States, Italy and Spain gave samples during acute or convalescent COVID-19.

Here immunoSEQ multiplex PCR was the method, and the copy in TCRdb shows in-frame clones only, minus some. The sample carries approximately 260,000 clones, 70% to 90% recorded once. In terms of age and location, participants ranged from roughly 18 to 89 years and lived in approximately 26 US areas. Participants' own reports of clinical history determined their cohort assignment. Germline V lookup: CDR1 SQVTM, CDR2 ANQGSEA. This CDR3 spans 13 amino acids. Trimming removed 3 bases at V and 3 bases at J, with 9 bases between. This clonotype originated in a middle-aged woman with acute COVID-19. Sequencing was performed on PBMCs or T cells enriched from blood (not recorded which). This sequence joins TRBV29-1 and TRBJ2-1; D possibly corresponds to TRBD2 (5 bases). The CDR3 region is CSVETTIYNEQFF. CDR3 in DNA: TGCAGCGTTGAGACTACCATCTACAATGAGCAGTTCTTC.